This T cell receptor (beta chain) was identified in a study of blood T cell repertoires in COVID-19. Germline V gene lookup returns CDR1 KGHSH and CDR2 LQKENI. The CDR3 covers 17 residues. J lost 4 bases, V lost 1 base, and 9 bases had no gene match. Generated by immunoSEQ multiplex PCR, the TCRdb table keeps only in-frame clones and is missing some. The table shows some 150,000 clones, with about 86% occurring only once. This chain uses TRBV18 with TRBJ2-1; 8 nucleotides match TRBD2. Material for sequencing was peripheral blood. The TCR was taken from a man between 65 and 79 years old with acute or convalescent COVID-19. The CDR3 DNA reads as TGTGCCAGCTCACCACGAACTAGCGGCACGGCTTACAATGAGCAGTTCTTC. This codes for CASSPRTSGTAYNEQFF.